This T cell receptor (beta chain) appears in the sequencing data of a study of Tregs in tolerant kidney transplant recipients. Study-level points and caveats: Few patients were studied, so findings need validation in larger groups. Expanding Tregs on activated donor B cells appeared to best identify donor-specific TCRbeta clones.

To note about this clone: Antigen specificity is unknown.

Thawed PBMCs were FACS-sorted into unstimulated CD4+CD25+CD127- regulatory T cells, CD4+CD25- non-regulatory cells, CD4 and CD8 cells. The table came from immunoSEQ multiplex PCR; TCRdb's copy has only in-frame clones and leaves some out. The sample contains roughly 14,000 clones, over 85% of which appear only once. This CDR3 contains 14 residues. Germline V lookup: CDR1 MNHEY, CDR2 SMNVEV (reference sequence). V lost 7 bases, J lost 2 bases, and 6 bases stayed unmatched. The genes are TRBV27 and TRBJ2-5; TRBD2 matches 8 bases. The receptor was isolated from a human donor in good health. Sequencing used CD8+ T cells from blood. The CDR3 DNA follows: TGTGCCAGCATGGGACTAGAGGGGCAAGAGACCCAGTACTTC. This codes for CASMGLEGQETQYF.